This entry features one T cell receptor (beta chain) sequence. Which antigen it targets is not known. Libraries were constructed by the immunoSEQ multiplex PCR assay. The multiplex PCR relied on a mix of 60 forward primers for TCR Vbeta segments and 13 reverse primers for TCR Jbeta segments. Amplification of the CDR3 region of rearranged TCR beta genes was performed with a multiplex PCR assay on genomic DNA. The Illumina HiSeq System was used to sequence the amplified TCR beta libraries as 87-base-pair reads. Turning to the authors' computational methods: In a later analysis, some 80 million unique TCR beta chains were counted across the roughly 700 repertoires, and roughly 11 million of these chains were shared by at least two donors. Raw reads were error-corrected and collapsed into unique sequences by a nearest-neighbor algorithm in which closely related sequences were merged to remove PCR and sequencing errors. CDR3 sequences were aligned to IMGT reference sequences to assign V, D and J gene segments. For a sequence to be retained, a match of at least six nucleotides was required to both a V gene segment and a J gene segment. A rearrangement counted as productive if the CDR3 had no stop codons and remained in frame with V and J, and every other rearrangement counted as non-productive. CDR3 was defined according to IMGT convention as the region running from the second conserved V-encoded cysteine to the conserved J-encoded phenylalanine. Sequences without an unambiguous match to a single V gene segment were excluded from the earlier analysis of several hundred of the donors. An earlier analysis of approximately 590 of the donors called V segments functional above 56.7% productive rearrangements and segregating when the between-donor standard deviation exceeded 5%. A statistical classification framework was developed to diagnose cytomegalovirus status using the catalog of TCR beta chain sequences. V and J gene assignment, in a later analysis, came from comparing TCR nucleotide sequences with IMGT/GENE-DB human TR gene sequences. The TCRdist pipeline was used in a later analysis to assign CDR3 sequences and most-parsimonious VDJ recombination scenarios. In a later analysis, every TCR beta chain was defined by the combination of its CDR3 amino acid sequence and its V-gene family, and reads without a unique V-gene family were dropped. As a way to deal with suspected cross-contamination and a sequencing artifact, a later analysis dropped 500 to 700 nucleotide sequences that were highly shared and had low generation probability. For each public chain, a later analysis derived a clonal expansion index from normalized ranks of inferred template counts within each repertoire. Generation probabilities in a later analysis came from a VDJ recombination model fitted to out-of-frame rearrangements, and those results were checked against IGoR. Hypergeometric tests were used in a later analysis to score TCR-TCR, TCR-HLA and TCR-CMV co-occurrence, with a repertoire-size bias correction applied to the TCR pairs. A later analysis estimated false discovery rates by permuting HLA or CMV assignments 20 times. In a later analysis, co-occurring TCRs were grouped with DBSCAN, and TCRdist sequence similarity was added when clustering was performed within HLA-allele-positive subsets. Co-occurrence clustering excluded repertoires with fewer than 30,000 or more than 120,000 public chains, plus five with anomalous nucleotide sharing. TCRdb's version of the immuneACCESS table is confined to in-frame rearrangements and falls short of the full clone set. An unresolved V gene accounts for under half of the shortfall where checked; the remainder is of unknown origin. The V and J calls and the clone size are those of that table, but D and trimming were determined from the DNA. This specimen's table enumerates roughly 60,000 clones. The biggest ten clones account for 3.6% of the sample.

The cohort was made up of under 800 healthy bone marrow donors. At the time of sampling, every cohort member was nominally healthy, though immune exposures that went unrecorded were likely present. The donor was CMV seronegative and belonged to the group of under 400 seronegative cohort members. Each donor provided a peripheral blood sample, and peripheral blood mononuclear cells were used for TCR beta sequencing. Genomic DNA was extracted from the blood cell samples with the Qiagen DNeasy Blood Extraction Kit. The sample comes from a study of cytomegalovirus exposure and HLA in healthy donors (dated 2017 in TCRdb). Study-wide context: In an earlier analysis of several hundred of the donors, about 260 Gb of sequence data and 100 million or so unique TCR beta sequences from roughly 190 million T cells were reported. An early release covering just under 650 HLA-typed donors comprised approximately 290 gigabases of sequencing data and around 80 million unique TCR sequences. Of the roughly 410 genotyped donors, 65% to 90% were placed in the genetic ancestry cluster associated with self-reported Caucasian donors. The study aimed to test whether signatures of past pathogen exposure could be identified by cataloging public T cell receptors. The study profiled the T cell repertoires of fewer than 850 subjects by immunosequencing and related them to cytomegalovirus serostatus. A separate validation cohort of 90 to 150 different subjects was used in addition to the 666-subject first cohort. To predict cytomegalovirus infection status, the study brought together high-throughput TCR immunosequencing, statistical association of individual TCRs with disease status, and machine learning. In a later analysis, previously published TCR beta repertoires from several hundred donors were re-analyzed and high-resolution HLA genotyping was added so that TCR occurrence patterns could be studied. Rather than drawing on any new phenotypic data, the later analysis identified candidate immune exposures from TCR beta sequences and the way those sequences occurred across donors. An earlier analysis of several hundred of the donors used high-throughput TCR beta sequencing to judge whether each TCR beta V gene segment behaved as functional or pseudogenic. Donor age, sex, ethnicity and CMV serostatus were compiled together with the repertoire data. Genome-wide SNP genotypes for about 65% of the 666 donors were used in a later genetic analysis, which treated that subset as a discovery cohort. Every repertoire in the discovery cohort had been generated on one and the same sequencing platform. HLA typing included class I and class II loci at four-digit resolution. The number of typed donors differed by locus: roughly 629-640 for A, B, C, DRB1 and DQB1; roughly 510 for DQA1; 606 for DPA1; and roughly 490 for DPB1. Because of strong linkage in the cohort, roughly five DR-DQ haplotypes were treated as single units for association and clustering. Among 300 to 450 genotyped donors of the cohort, an average of roughly 240,000 unique TCR beta nucleotide sequences were sequenced per donor, roughly 20% of them non-productive.

What the work shows at the level of the full study, not this receptor alone: When HLA alleles, especially DR and DQ, strongly co-occurred, TCR associations were difficult to assign to individual alleles. CMV serostatus was the only immune exposure information available for the cohort. A later analysis found that HLA-associated TCR beta chains were more clonally expanded and had lower generation probabilities than equally common non-associated chains. Several of the top co-occurrence clusters appeared to be linked to parvovirus B19, influenza, CMV and Epstein-Barr virus, according to a later analysis. Sequencing depth was assumed to be roughly uniform across donors in the presence/absence analyses, though that assumption may not hold. Three of the identified cytomegalovirus-associated TCR beta chains were confirmed in vitro to be specific for cytomegalovirus antigens. A further reported finding was that TCR beta sequences accurately predicted the HLA-A and HLA-B alleles for most subjects in the first cohort. In both the original and validation cohorts, the classifier was reported to diagnose cytomegalovirus status with high specificity and sensitivity. Linkage disequilibrium might explain the correlated functional status among segregating V segments, but an unknown experimental factor could not be ruled out. Compared with the approximately 600-donor mean, donors in an Asian-associated ancestry cluster had fewer N-insertions in productive TCRs, according to a later genetic analysis. In this cohort, only TCR beta chains were sequenced, and detectable features were limited by the absence of alpha or paired-chain data. In an earlier analysis of some 540 of the donors, most TCR beta V segments appeared in productive rearrangements about 87% or about 30% of the time, broadly matching IMGT annotations. At a false discovery rate of 0.05, a later analysis linked about 16,000 TCR beta sequences to specific HLA alleles. V-gene and J-gene trimming of TCR beta chains was associated with a missense DCLRE1C variant in a later genetic analysis, and the association was replicated in an independent cohort. A cluster of highly shared sequence variants was judged likely to represent a technical artifact of the sequencing pipeline. Across donors, most TCR sequences were observed very rarely, whereas some public TCRs were present in many individuals. Because counts were too low, more than 15 rarely observed V segments, including chromosome 9 orphons, were excluded from the earlier analysis of some 540 of the donors. Because HLA typing was unavailable for some donors at each locus, only the typed subset was used in association tests. In a later analysis, the rate of TCR association differed among HLA loci, with DRB1 alleles having the most associated TCRs and HLA-C alleles having the fewest. The authors suggested that the approach could potentially be generalized to other disease states and immunological phenotypes. A later analysis found that most CMV-associated TCR beta chains appeared HLA-restricted, with HLA associations seemingly driven largely by CMV exposure. A total of roughly 160 TCR beta chains were listed by the study as associated with cytomegalovirus.

Material: PBMCs. This receptor was taken from a woman under 30 in good health and CMV-seronegative.

The CDR3: CASSPSGRSGTEAFF. The DNA is TGCGCCAGCAGCCCGTCGGGTCGCTCGGGCACTGAAGCTTTCTTT. The sequence joins TRBV5-1 to TRBJ1-1; the D gene is not confidently resolved. CDR1 and CDR2 are read off the germline V gene as SGHRS and YFSETQ. Trimming removed 4 bases from V and 4 bases from J, leaving 17 bases between the germline ends. The CDR3 sequence holds 15 residues, the cysteine and phenylalanine included. The retained sequence is limited to the CDR3, 45 bases, with the frame set at the first base.